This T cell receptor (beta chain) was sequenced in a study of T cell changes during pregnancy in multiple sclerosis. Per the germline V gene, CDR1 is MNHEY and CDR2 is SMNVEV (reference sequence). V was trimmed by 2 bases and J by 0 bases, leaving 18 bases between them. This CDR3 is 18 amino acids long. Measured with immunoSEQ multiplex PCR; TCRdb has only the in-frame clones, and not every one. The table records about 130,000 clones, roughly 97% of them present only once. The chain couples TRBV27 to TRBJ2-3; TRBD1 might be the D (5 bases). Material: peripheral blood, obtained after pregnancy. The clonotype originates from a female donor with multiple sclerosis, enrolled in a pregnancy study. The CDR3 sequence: CASSLDLRGLTSTDTQYF. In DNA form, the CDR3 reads TGTGCCAGCAGTTTAGATCTAAGGGGCCTTACTAGCACAGATACGCAGTATTTT.